The 14 T cell receptor beta chains below were found in one sample sequenced in a study of control samples from healthy donors and cancer patients. Data came from immunoSEQ multiplex PCR; TCRdb stores just in-frame clones and leaves some out. The sample contains about 160,000 clones, about 94% of which appear only once. The sample was PBMCs. Receptor source: a man in his fifties or sixties with colorectal cancer.

The J gene is TRBJ1-5, the V gene TRBV3-1 (or the pseudogene TRBV3-2); perhaps TRBD1 as D (6 bases). V dropped 4 bases and J dropped 4 bases, with 8 bases sitting between them. CDR1 is LGHDT and CDR2 is YNNKEL in the germline V gene (reference sequence). The CDR3 contains 13 residues. CDR3 protein: CASSRGGNQPQHF. The DNA for the CDR3 is TGTGCCAGCAGCCGAGGGGGTAATCAGCCCCAGCATTTT.

This clone has a single count. The chain carries TRBV6-6 and TRBJ1-2; D gene unclear. The germline CDR1 and CDR2 sequences are MNHNY and SVGAGI (reference sequence). Trimming took off 8 bases at V and 5 bases at J, with 12 bases between the two ends. The CDR3 has 12 residues. The DNA for the CDR3 is TGTGCCAGCCGGATGACGGAATATGGCTACACCTTC. Its protein is CASRMTEYGYTF.

V and J are TRBV11-2 and TRBJ1-1, with D tentatively TRBD1 (5 bases). Trimming cost V 5 bases and J 0 bases, with 10 bases left between them. In germline, CDR1 is SGHAT, CDR2 FQNNGV. CDR3 length: 14 amino acids. CDR3 protein: CASSRGGLNTEAFF. The CDR3 nucleotides read TGTGCCAGCAGCCGGGGGGGATTGAACACTGAAGCTTTCTTT.

J is TRBJ1-3 and V is TRBV25-1; D possibly corresponds to TRBD1 (6 bases). CDR1 and CDR2 from the germline V gene are MGHDK and SYGVNS. The CDR3 has 15 amino acids. Trimming pared 9 bases from V and 3 bases from J, leaving 18 bases between. This CDR3 reads CARVIRTDDGNTIYF. The CDR3 nucleotides read TGTGCCAGGGTAATTCGGACAGACGATGGAAACACCATATATTTT.

The rearrangement uses TRBV6-5 and TRBJ1-1; the D gene is possibly TRBD1 (5 bases). Germline CDR1 MNHEY, CDR2 SVGAGI. The CDR3 runs to 15 residues. Trimming stripped 8 bases from V and 0 bases from J, with 16 bases between. CDR3 protein: CASPGGANLNTEAFF. The DNA of the CDR3 is TGTGCCAGCCCTGGAGGGGCCAACCTGAACACTGAAGCTTTCTTT.

V usage is TRBV5-8 and J usage is TRBJ2-5, with D perhaps given as TRBD1 or TRBD2 (5 bases each). The CDR3 has 14 residues. The V end lost 5 bases, the J end lost 5 bases, and 16 bases lay between the germline ends. Germline V gene lookup returns CDR1 SGHTS and CDR2 YDEGEE. For the CDR3, the DNA is TGTGCCAGCAGTCCCGGGACCCGAGGGGAGACCCAGTACTTC. This codes for CASSPGTRGETQYF. Supplemented by reference TRBV5-8 and TRBJ2-5, the full variable domain reads EAGVTQSPTHLIKTRGQQATLRCSPISGHTSVYWYQQALGLGLQFLLWYDEGEERNRGNFPPRFSGRQFPNYSSELNVNALELEDSALYLCASSPGTRGETQYFGPGTRLLVL.

CDR3 nucleotide sequence: TGTGCCAGCAGCTTAGGGGGGGTTGGCAATCAGCCCCAGCATTTT. It is translated as CASSLGGVGNQPQHF. This chain links TRBV7-8 with TRBJ1-5; possibly TRBD1 for D (5 bases). The germline V gene encodes CDR1 SGHVS and CDR2 FQNEAQ. Trimming left V 1 base short and J 2 bases short, with 9 bases between. CDR3 size: 15 residues.

The chain uses TRBV27 and TRBJ1-6; no firm D call. Germline V lookup: CDR1 MNHEY, CDR2 SMNVEV (reference sequence). The germline V and J ends were trimmed by 3 bases and 9 bases, with 9 bases remaining between them. The CDR3 is 13 amino acids. CDR3 protein: CASSLKEISPLHF. The DNA for the CDR3 is TGTGCCAGCAGTTTGAAGGAAATTTCACCCCTCCACTTT.

Here the CDR3 reads CASSYSRGLDEKLFF. Written as DNA, the CDR3 is TGTGCCAGCAGTTACTCGCGGGGTCTGGATGAAAAACTGTTTTTT. The chain has TRBV6-5 and TRBJ1-4; D is unclear. CDR3 length equals 15 residues. Trimming stripped 0 bases from V and 6 bases from J, with 11 bases between. In germline, CDR1 is MNHEY, CDR2 SVGAGI.

This clone has a single count. CDR3 sequence: CASSFGPSGETQYF. The CDR3 DNA is TGTGCCAGCAGCTTCGGACCCTCTGGGGAGACCCAGTACTTC. J is TRBJ2-5 and V is TRBV7-9; D is uncertain. Trimming cost V 3 bases and J 5 bases, with 13 bases left between them. The CDR3 loop spans 14 amino acids. Looked up from germline, CDR1 is SEHNR and CDR2 is FQNEAQ (reference sequence).

This chain links TRBV18 with TRBJ2-3, with TRBD2 matching over 9 bases. J was trimmed by 5 bases and V by 0 bases; bases with no gene match: 3. Germline V gene sequence: CDR1 KGHSH, CDR2 LQKENI. This CDR3 spans 15 amino acids. The CDR3 DNA follows: TGTGCCAGCTCACCACCGCGGGGGGGCGGAGATACGCAGTATTTT. Residues: CASSPPRGGGDTQYF.

The rearrangement links TRBV4-2 to TRBJ2-3, with D unclear. Germline assignment: CDR1 LGHNA and CDR2 YNFKEQ. The ends were cut back, 0 bases at V and 5 bases at J, with 9 bases in the middle. The CDR3 length is 14 residues. The DNA for the CDR3 is TGTGCCAGCAGCCAAGAAGGTTGGGGAGATACGCAGTATTTT. It is translated as CASSQEGWGDTQYF.

The V gene is TRBV6-5, the J gene TRBJ2-2, with TRBD1 matching over 8 bases. CDR3 size: 15 residues. Germline CDR1 and CDR2: MNHEY and SVGAGI. V was clipped by 5 bases and J by 3 bases; unmatched bases: 5. The CDR3 here is CASSTWTGYTGELFF. The CDR3 nucleotides read TGTGCCAGCAGTACATGGACAGGGTACACCGGGGAGCTGTTTTTT.

The CDR3 DNA reads as TGTGCCAGCAGTGAGACCGGAACGTATGGCTACACCTTC. Translated, it gives CASSETGTYGYTF. This sequence joins TRBV2 and TRBJ1-2, with unresolved D. The germline gives CDR1 SNHLY, CDR2 FYNNEI. Trimming shortened V by 3 bases and J by 5 bases, and 10 bases separated the two germline ends. The CDR3 is 13 amino acids.